This T cell receptor beta chain appears in the sequencing data of a study of shared clonotypes between healthy human individuals. About the research overall: Each donor's CD8 memory used one plate, CD8 naive two, each CD4 subset three. Study results and limitations: Naive subsets tended to show greater estimated richness than memory subsets. Investigators collected only blood, and repertoires in tissues likely differ.

Points on this clone: Its antigen is unidentified.

The repertoire was sequenced with immunoSEQ multiplex PCR; TCRdb's copy has only in-frame clones and lacks some. The data show approximately 2,300,000 clones, with approximately 90% seen just once and 0.37% held by the top ten. CDR1 is SGHAT and CDR2 is FQNNGV in the germline V gene. The CDR3 is made up of 13 amino acids. Between the trimmed V and J ends, which lost 5 bases and 4 bases, there was a span of 10 bases. The J gene is TRBJ2-3, the V gene TRBV11-2; D is unresolved. The sequenced material came from naive CD4+ T cells from PBMCs. Subset indicated: CD45RA+ positively selected. This clonotype originated in a man in his late teens or twenties in good health. Some clones in this sample may be carry-over from other donors' samples. CDR3 sequence: CASSPFLADTQYF. The CDR3 DNA follows: TGTGCCAGCAGCCCTTTTCTGGCAGATACGCAGTATTTT.